Reported below is one T cell receptor (beta chain). Its antigen remains undetermined. The sample holds no much larger clone one base away, and base qualities are not on file. The immunoSEQ Assay was used to sequence TCR beta CDR3 regions from DNA. The authors' pipeline ran thus. To compute T cell density, TCR beta template counts were normalized to usable DNA, which was estimated by amplifying housekeeping genes. Richness was estimated with the preseqR package, extrapolating to 400,000 templates for PBMC samples and 120,000 templates for tissue samples. Clonality was defined as one minus Pielou's evenness. Tissue-enriched TCRs were identified by differential abundance testing using productive amino-acid clonotypes, minimum total count 5 and alpha 0.1. The Jaccard Index and the Morisita Overlap Index were used to measure how much the repertoires overlapped between compartments. TCR beta CDR3s were clustered by GLIPH together with public tetramer-defined viral CDR3s, and at least three viral sequences plus V-gene enrichment were required for viral motifs. TCRdb re-hosts the immuneACCESS table, in-frame sequences only. Its copies lack some clones; in the studies checked, an unresolved V gene accounts for under half of them, and the cause for the rest is not known. V and J calls and clone size follow that table, whereas D and trimming were derived from the DNA. This sample is represented by tens of thousands of clones; approximately 86% of them were singletons. The ten largest make up 2% to 3% of the sample.

The data originate from a study of T cells in localized non-small cell lung cancer (dated by TCRdb to 2018 to 2020). Turning to the overall study: The study analyzed T cell repertoires of a few hundred early-stage NSCLC patients, comparing tumors and uninvolved tumor-adjacent lungs. All 250 or so NSCLC patients in the cohort were treatment-naive and had localized lung tumors that were resected. Of the NSCLC patients, fewer than 150 were male and around 97 were female, and the mean age was approximately 66 years. The paper's findings and limits, for the study overall: Because multi-region tumor sequencing was not performed, intratumor heterogeneity could not be ruled out. A median of roughly 56 of the top 100 tumor clones were detected in paired uninvolved adjacent lung, and some 30 of these tumor clones were also found among the top 100 clones of the paired uninvolved adjacent lung. Longer overall survival was associated with higher blood T cell density, whereas shorter survival was associated with higher adjacent-lung clonality. Since the design was exploratory, TCR variables were selected using unadjusted p-values with no false-discovery rate correction. Uninvolved tumor-adjacent lung showed the highest T cell clonality, higher than tumor, which suggests more focused antigenic responses in the adjacent lung.

Trimming costs V 0 bases and J 5 bases, and their ends lie 13 bases apart. The CDR3 numbers 15 residues from cysteine through phenylalanine. The sequence is cut down to CDR3 DNA, 45 bases in frame from base 1. Based on the germline V gene (reference sequence), the CDR1 and CDR2 sequences are GTSNPN and SVGIG. At diagnosis, peripheral blood, uninvolved tumor-adjacent lung and tumor were collected and stored as a combination of fresh-frozen and FFPE material. For TCR repertoire profiling, blood samples were analyzed as peripheral blood mononuclear cells. The V gene is TRBV30 and the J gene is TRBJ1-4; TRBD1 is a weak D gene call, 5 bases matching. The sample here was PBMCs, taken before any cancer treatment. The sequence was collected from a man between 40 and 70 years old with stage II lung adenocarcinoma. The nucleotide sequence reads as follows: TGTGCCTGGAGTGTCGGGGTCCGGGGGAATGAAAAACTGTTTTTT. Its coded protein is CAWSVGVRGNEKLFF. Where the CDR3 stops, the reference TRBV30 and TRBJ1-4 genes take over; the full variable domain is SQTIHQWPATLVQPVGSPLSLECTVEGTSNPNLYWYRQAAGRGLQLLFYSVGIGQISSEVPQNLSASRPQDRQFILSSKKLLLSDSGFYLCAWSVGVRGNEKLFFGSGTQLSVL.